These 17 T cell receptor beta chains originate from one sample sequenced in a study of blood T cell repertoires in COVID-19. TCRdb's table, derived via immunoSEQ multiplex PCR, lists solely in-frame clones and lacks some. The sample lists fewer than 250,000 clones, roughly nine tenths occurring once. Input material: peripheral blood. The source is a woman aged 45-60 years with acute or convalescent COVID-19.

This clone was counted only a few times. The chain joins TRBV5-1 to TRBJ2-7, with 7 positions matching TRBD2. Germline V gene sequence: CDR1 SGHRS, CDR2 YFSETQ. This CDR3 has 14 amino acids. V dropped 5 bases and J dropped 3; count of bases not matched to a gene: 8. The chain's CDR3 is CASSRESGDYEQYF. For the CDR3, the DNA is TGCGCCAGCAGTCGCGAGAGCGGGGACTACGAGCAGTACTTC.

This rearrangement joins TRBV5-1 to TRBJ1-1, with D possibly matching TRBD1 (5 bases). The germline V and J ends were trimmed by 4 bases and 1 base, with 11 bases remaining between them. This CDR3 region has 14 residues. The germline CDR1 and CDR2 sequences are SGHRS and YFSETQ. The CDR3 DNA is TGCGCCAGCAGCGCGGGACGGCGGAACACTGAAGCTTTCTTT. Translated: CASSAGRRNTEAFF. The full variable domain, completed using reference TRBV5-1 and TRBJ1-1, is KAGVTQTPRYLIKTRGQQVTLSCSPISGHRSVSWYQQTPGQGLQFLFEYFSETQRNKGNFPGRFSGRQFSNSRSEMNVSTLELGDSALYLCASSAGRRNTEAFFGQGTRLTVV.

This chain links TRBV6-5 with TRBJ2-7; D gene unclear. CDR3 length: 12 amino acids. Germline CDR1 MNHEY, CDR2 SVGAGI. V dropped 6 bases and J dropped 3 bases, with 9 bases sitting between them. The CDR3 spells CASSSYFYEQYF. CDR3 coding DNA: TGTGCCAGCAGCTCCTACTTCTACGAGCAGTACTTC.

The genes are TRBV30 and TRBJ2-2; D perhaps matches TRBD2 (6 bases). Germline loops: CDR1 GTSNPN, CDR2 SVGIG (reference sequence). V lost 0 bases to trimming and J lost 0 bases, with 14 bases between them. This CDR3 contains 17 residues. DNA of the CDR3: TGTGCCTGGAGTGTACGAGGAGGGTTTACGAACACCGGGGAGCTGTTTTTT. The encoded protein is CAWSVRGGFTNTGELFF. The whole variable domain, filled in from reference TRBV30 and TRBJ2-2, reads SQTIHQWPATLVQPVGSPLSLECTVEGTSNPNLYWYRQAAGRGLQLLFYSVGIGQISSEVPQNLSASRPQDRQFILSSKKLLLSDSGFYLCAWSVRGGFTNTGELFFGEGSRLTVL.

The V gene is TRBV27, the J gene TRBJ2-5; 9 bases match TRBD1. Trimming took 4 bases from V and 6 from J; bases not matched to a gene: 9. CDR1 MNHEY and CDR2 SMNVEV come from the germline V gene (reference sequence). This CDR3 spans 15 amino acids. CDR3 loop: CASSSSTGGRKTQYF. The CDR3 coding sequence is TGTGCCAGCAGTTCCTCGACAGGGGGACGAAAGACCCAGTACTTC.

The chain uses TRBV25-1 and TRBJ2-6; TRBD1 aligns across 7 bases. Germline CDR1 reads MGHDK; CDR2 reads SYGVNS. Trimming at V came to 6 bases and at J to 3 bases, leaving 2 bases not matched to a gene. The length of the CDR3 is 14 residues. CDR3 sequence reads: CASSPGGGANVLTF. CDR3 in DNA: TGTGCCAGCAGCCCAGGGGGTGGGGCCAACGTCCTGACTTTC.

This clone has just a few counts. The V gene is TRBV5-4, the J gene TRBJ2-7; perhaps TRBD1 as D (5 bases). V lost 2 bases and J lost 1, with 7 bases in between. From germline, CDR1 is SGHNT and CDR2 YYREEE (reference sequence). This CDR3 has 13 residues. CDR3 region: CASSFQGSYEQYF. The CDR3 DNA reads TGTGCCAGCAGCTTTCAGGGTTCCTACGAGCAGTACTTC.

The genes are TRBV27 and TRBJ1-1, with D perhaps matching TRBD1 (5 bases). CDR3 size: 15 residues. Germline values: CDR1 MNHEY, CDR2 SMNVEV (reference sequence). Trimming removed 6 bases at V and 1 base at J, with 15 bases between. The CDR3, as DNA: TGTGCCAGCAGACCCGTCGGGGGGGGGAACACTGAAGCTTTCTTT. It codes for CASRPVGGGNTEAFF.

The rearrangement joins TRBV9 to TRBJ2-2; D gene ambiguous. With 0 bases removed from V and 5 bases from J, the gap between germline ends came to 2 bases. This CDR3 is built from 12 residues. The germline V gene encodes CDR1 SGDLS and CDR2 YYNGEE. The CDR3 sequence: CASSVATGELFF. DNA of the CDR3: TGTGCCAGCAGCGTAGCAACCGGGGAGCTGTTTTTT.

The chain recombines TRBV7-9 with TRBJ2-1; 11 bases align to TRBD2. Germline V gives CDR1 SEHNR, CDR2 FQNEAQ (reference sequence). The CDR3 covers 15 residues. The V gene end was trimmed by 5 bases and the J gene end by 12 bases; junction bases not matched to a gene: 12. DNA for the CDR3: TGTGCCAGCAGCCCCGTAACTAGCGGGAGCGGGGTGCAGTTCTTC. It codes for CASSPVTSGSGVQFF.

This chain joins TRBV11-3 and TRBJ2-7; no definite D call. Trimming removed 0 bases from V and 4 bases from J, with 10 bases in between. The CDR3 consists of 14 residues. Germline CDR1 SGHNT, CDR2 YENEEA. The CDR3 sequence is CASSLDPTMYEQYF. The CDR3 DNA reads TGTGCCAGCAGCTTAGACCCGACAATGTACGAGCAGTACTTC.

The CDR3 DNA is TGTGCCAGCAGTCGTAGCGGGAGGGCTACGGATGAGCAGTTCTTC. It translates to CASSRSGRATDEQFF. V is TRBV6-4 and J is TRBJ2-1, with 11 bases fitting TRBD2. The length of the CDR3 is 15 residues. CDR1 is MRHNA and CDR2 is SNTAGT in the germline V gene. Trimming at V came to 5 bases and at J to 8 bases, leaving 8 bases not matched to a gene.

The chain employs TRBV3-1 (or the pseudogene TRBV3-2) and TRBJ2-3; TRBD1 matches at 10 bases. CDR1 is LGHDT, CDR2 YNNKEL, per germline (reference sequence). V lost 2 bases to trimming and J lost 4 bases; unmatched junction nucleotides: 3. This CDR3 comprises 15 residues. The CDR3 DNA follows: TGTGCCAGCAGCCAAAGGGACAGGGGTGCAGATACGCAGTATTTT. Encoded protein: CASSQRDRGADTQYF.

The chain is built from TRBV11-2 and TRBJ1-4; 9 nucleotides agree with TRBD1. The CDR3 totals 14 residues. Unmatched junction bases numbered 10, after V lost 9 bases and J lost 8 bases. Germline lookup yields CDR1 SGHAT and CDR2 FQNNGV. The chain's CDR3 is CASGVGQGEEKLFF. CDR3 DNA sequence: TGTGCCAGTGGAGTGGGACAGGGTGAAGAAAAACTGTTTTTT.

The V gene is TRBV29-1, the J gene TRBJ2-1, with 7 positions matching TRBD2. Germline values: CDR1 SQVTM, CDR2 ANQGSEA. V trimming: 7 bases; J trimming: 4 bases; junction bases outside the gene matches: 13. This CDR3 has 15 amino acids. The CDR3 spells CSATPSGAQYNEQFF. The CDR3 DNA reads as TGCAGCGCAACTCCGAGCGGGGCCCAGTACAATGAGCAGTTCTTC.

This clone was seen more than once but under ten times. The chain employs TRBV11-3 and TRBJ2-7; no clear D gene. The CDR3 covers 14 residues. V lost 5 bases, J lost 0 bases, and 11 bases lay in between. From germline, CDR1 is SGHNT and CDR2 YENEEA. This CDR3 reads CASSLRHSSYEQYF. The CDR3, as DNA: TGTGCCAGCAGCCTAAGACACAGCTCCTACGAGCAGTACTTC. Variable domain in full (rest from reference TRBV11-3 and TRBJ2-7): EAGVVQSPRYKIIEKKQPVAFWCNPISGHNTLYWYLQNLGQGPELLIRYENEEAVDDSQLPKDRFSAERLKGVDSTLKIQPAELGDSAVYLCASSLRHSSYEQYFGPGTRLTVT.

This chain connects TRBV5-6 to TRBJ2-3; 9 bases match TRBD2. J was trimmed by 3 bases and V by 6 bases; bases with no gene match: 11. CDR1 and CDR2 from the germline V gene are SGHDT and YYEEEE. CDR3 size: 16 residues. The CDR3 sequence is CASMISGGRWTDTQYF. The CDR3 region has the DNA TGTGCCAGCATGATTAGCGGGGGTCGGTGGACAGATACGCAGTATTTT.